The next 23 T cell receptor beta chains were all read from a single sample in a study of tumor-infiltrating lymphocytes in primary liver carcinoma (dated by TCRdb to the late 2010s). TRIzol reagent was used to extract blood RNA from unsorted whole blood, while the DNeasy Blood & Tissue kit provided the germline DNA. The run used an Illumina HiSeq 2500. Using a constant-region primer and ProtoScript II reverse transcriptase, TCRbeta-specific cDNA was reverse-transcribed from around 500 ng total RNA. Construction of the TCRbeta libraries relied on three nested rounds of multiplex PCR, following a slightly modified ARM-PCR procedure. Each of the first two PCR rounds ran for around 10 cycles using multiplex TRBV1-TRBV30 forward primers together with a Cbeta reverse primer. TCRdb reprocessing: public reads trimmed at Q25 with fastp, clones called with MiXCR, in-frame beta chains kept. Each entry merges the rows of one CDR3 protein and shows their most common DNA and genes. The sample records 330,000 or so distinct CDR3 sequences, around 60% of which are singletons. Approximately 5.9% of the sample is taken by the ten largest.

Sequencing was done on a sample of peripheral blood. The receptors were sampled from a man aged 35 to 55 with primary liver carcinoma and hepatitis B virus infection.

Worth noting for this clonotype: Being one base from a much bigger clone, this may be a read error. The limits of the CDR3 on the DNA are not certain, so only TCRdb's listed CDR3 is given. This chain connects TRBV29-1 to TRBJ2-5; whether TRBD2, the table's D call, matches the DNA was not checked. The CDR3 spans 14 amino acids, including both terminal residues. The germline V gene has CDR1 SQVTM and CDR2 ANQGSEA. CDR3 region: CSVVLVGGSETQYF.

J is TRBJ1-2 and V is TRBV30; perhaps TRBD1 as D (5 bases). This CDR3 is 13 amino acids long. CDR1 and CDR2 from the germline V gene are GTSNPN and SVGIG (reference sequence). V shed 2 bases and J shed 4 bases, with 11 bases lying between them. The CDR3 is CAWSTLGGYGYTF. In DNA, the CDR3 is TGTGCCTGGAGTACCCTCGGGGGCTATGGCTACACCTTC. Complete variable domain (other parts from reference TRBV30 and TRBJ1-2): SQTIHQWPATLVQPVGSPLSLECTVEGTSNPNLYWYRQAAGRGLQLLFYSVGIGQISSEVPQNLSASRPQDRQFILSSKKLLLSDSGFYLCAWSTLGGYGYTFGSGTRLTVV.

This clonotype was counted many times. This rearrangement joins TRBV10-2 to TRBJ2-7; D not resolved. Germline V CDR1 and CDR2: WSHSY, SAAADI. This CDR3 has 12 residues. The V end lost 3 bases, the J end lost 2 bases, and 5 bases lay between the germline ends. The CDR3 DNA follows: TGCGCCAGCAGTGAACAAACCTACGAGCAGTACTTC. This sequence encodes CASSEQTYEQYF.

In regard to this clonotype: A clone one base away is much larger, so this may be a read error. This chain joins TRBV29-1 and TRBJ2-2; the match to TRBD2 covers 7 bases. The CDR3 is made up of 12 amino acids. Per the germline V gene, CDR1 is SQVTM and CDR2 is ANQGSEA. CDR3 sequence: CSGGGSTGELLF. The CDR3 DNA reads TGCAGCGGGGGAGGGAGCACCGGGGAGCTGCTTTTT.

As to this clonotype: A much larger clonotype is one base distant, so this may be a read error. This chain joins TRBV12-3 or TRBV12-4 and TRBJ2-5; perhaps D is TRBD1 or TRBD2 (7 bases each). This CDR3 spans 13 amino acids. In DNA form, the CDR3 reads TGTACCAGCAGTAGCACAGGGGAGGGGACCCAGTACTTC. Its protein is CTSSSTGEGTQYF.

This chain uses TRBV6-5 with TRBJ2-7; TRBD1 or TRBD2 may be the D gene (5 bases each). This CDR3 is 13 amino acids long. The germline gives CDR1 MNHEY, CDR2 SVGAGI. V gave up 6 bases and J gave up 7 bases, with 16 bases separating them. CDR3 loop: CASSPHGAGEQYF. The CDR3 DNA reads as TGTGCCAGCAGCCCCCACGGGGCGGGTGAGCAGTACTTC.

Notes on this clonotype: Compared with germline, one end of the junction differs, possibly owing to a read error. This rearrangement joins TRBV11-1 to TRBJ2-7; the match to TRBD2 covers 9 bases. The germline V gene has CDR1 SGHAT and CDR2 FQDESV (reference sequence). There are 15 residues in the CDR3. The CDR3 coding sequence is TGTGCCAACAGCGGGCGGGAGGGCTCGTCCTACGAGCCATACTTC. Its translation is CANSGREGSSYEPYF. Filled out from reference TRBV11-1 and TRBJ2-7, the complete variable domain reads EAEVAQSPRYKITEKSQAVAFWCDPISGHATLYWYRQILGQGPELLVQFQDESVVDDSQLPKDRFSAERLKGVDSTLKIQPAELGDSAMYLCANSGREGSSYEPYFGPGTRLTVT.

This chain connects TRBV7-8 to TRBJ2-7, with 13 bases identical to TRBD2. With V trimmed by 4 bases and J by 2 bases, 5 bases remained unmatched. The CDR3 has 16 amino acids. CDR1 is SGHVS and CDR2 is FQNEAQ in the germline V gene. The CDR3 loop reads CASSSRLAGGPYEQYF. CDR3 bases: TGTGCCAGCAGCTCGCGACTAGCGGGAGGCCCCTACGAGCAGTACTTC. The whole variable domain, remainder taken from reference TRBV7-8 and TRBJ2-7, is GAGVSQSPRYKVAKRGQDVALRCDPISGHVSLFWYQQALGQGPEFLTYFQNEAQLDKSGLPSDRFFAERPEGSVSTLKIQRTQQEDSAVYLCASSSRLAGGPYEQYFGPGTRLTVT.

Concerning this clonotype itself: A read error may be the cause here, since a much bigger clone is one base away. The chain couples TRBV12-3 or TRBV12-4 to TRBJ2-7; unclear D gene. The CDR3 sequence is 15 residues long. V lost 5 bases and J 1 base, leaving 15 bases between the germline ends. CDR3 DNA sequence: TGTGCCAGCAGTACGGACCAGCTGAGATCCTACGAGCAGTACTTC. It is translated as CASSTDQLRSYEQYF.

The gene calls are TRBV14 and TRBJ1-1; D call uncertain. The CDR3 extends over 13 amino acids. Trimming took 0 bases from V and 4 from J, leaving 6 bases between them. The germline V gene has CDR1 SGHDN and CDR2 FVKESK. The CDR3 coding sequence is TGTGCCAGCAGCCAAGATCTTTTCACTGAAGCTTTCTTT. Protein product: CASSQDLFTEAFF.

For this clonotype: This may arise from a read error, as a much more abundant clone is one base away. The CDR3 does not end in the conserved phenylalanine or tryptophan, so this is likely a read error. The V and J genes are TRBV10-2 and TRBJ1-5; 8 bases fit TRBD1. Germline CDR1 WSHSY, CDR2 SAAADI. This CDR3 spans 15 amino acids. V shed 2 bases and J 5 bases; nucleotides not matched to a gene: 5. DNA for the CDR3: TGCGCCAGCAGTGAGGAACAGGGGGGATATCAGCCCCAGCATCTT. Amino acids: CASSEEQGGYQPQHL.

This clonotype came up many times. The chain links TRBV12-3 or TRBV12-4 to TRBJ1-5; no clear D gene. Trimming removed 6 bases at V and 5 bases at J, with 8 bases between. There are 12 residues in the CDR3. This CDR3 is CASRLPDQPQHF. CDR3 bases: TGTGCCAGCAGGCTACCAGATCAGCCCCAGCATTTT.

This clonotype was counted ten times or more. This chain uses TRBV10-3 with TRBJ2-3, with TRBD1 identical over 9 bases. The CDR3 runs to 14 residues. The germline V gene encodes CDR1 ENHRY and CDR2 SYGVKD. Germline trimming cut 9 bases from V and 4 bases from J; bases unmatched to any gene: 8. DNA for the CDR3: TGTGCCATAACACGGACAGGGGACTCAGATACGCAGTATTTT. Residues: CAITRTGDSDTQYF.

The sample holds many counts of this clonotype. V usage is TRBV12-3 or TRBV12-4 and J usage is TRBJ1-1; TRBD1 might be the D (6 bases). Trimming cost V 3 bases and J 0 bases, with 11 bases left between them. CDR3 size: 15 residues. The CDR3: CASSFLQGLNTEAFF. The CDR3 DNA follows: TGTGCCAGCAGTTTCCTACAGGGTTTGAACACTGAAGCTTTCTTT.

About this clonotype itself: Compared with germline, one end of the junction differs, possibly owing to a read error. The chain recombines TRBV14 with TRBJ2-1; the D is unclear. The germline CDR1 and CDR2 sequences are SGHDN and FVKESK. The CDR3 has 16 residues. CDR3 sequence reads: CVSSQDRWGSYNEQFF. The CDR3 DNA sequence: TGTGTCAGCAGCCAAGATCGCTGGGGCTCCTACAATGAGCAGTTCTTC.

Of note for this clonotype: It is likely a read error, because the conserved phenylalanine at the end of the CDR3 is missing. The chain is built from TRBV6-6 and TRBJ2-3; D perhaps matches TRBD1 (7 bases). Trimming stripped 5 bases from V and 2 bases from J, with 14 bases between. Germline-derived CDR1 and CDR2 are MNHNY and SVGAGI (reference sequence). The CDR3 covers 15 residues. The CDR3 protein is CASSQNRGLTDTQYL. CDR3 nucleotides: TGTGCCAGCAGTCAGAACAGGGGACTCACAGATACGCAGTATCTT.

The gene calls are TRBV12-3 or TRBV12-4 and TRBJ1-5; no firm D call. The CDR3 covers 13 residues. Trimming shortened V by 6 bases and J by 10 bases, and 16 bases separated the two germline ends. The CDR3 loop reads CASRREGQGPQHF. The CDR3 DNA is TGTGCCAGCAGACGGGAGGGCCAAGGACCCCAGCATTTT.

This clonotype was counted between two and nine times. The rearrangement links TRBV7-8 to TRBJ1-3; a weak D match, TRBD1 (6 bases). CDR1 SGHVS and CDR2 FQNEAQ come from the germline V gene. V lost 4 bases, J lost 2 bases, and 12 bases lay in between. This CDR3 has 15 amino acids. The CDR3 here is CASSSGQMAGNTIYF. CDR3 DNA: TGTGCCAGCAGCTCCGGACAGATGGCTGGAAACACCATATATTTT.

The chain links TRBV5-5 to TRBJ1-4, with D maybe TRBD1 (5 bases). This CDR3 has 14 residues. Germline CDR1 reads SGHKS; CDR2 reads YYEKEE (reference sequence). V lost 3 bases and J lost 4, with 10 bases in between. CDR3 region: CASSSGSGNEKLFF. In nucleotides, the CDR3 is TGTGCCAGCAGCTCAGGGTCCGGTAATGAAAAACTGTTTTTT.

Notes on this clonotype: This may be a read error: a much more frequent sequence differs by one nucleotide. The V and J genes are TRBV12-3 or TRBV12-4 and TRBJ2-1; D not resolved. The CDR3 runs to 12 residues. Between the trimmed V and J ends, which lost 6 bases and 6 bases, there was a span of 9 bases. CDR3 nucleotides: TGTGCCAGCAGGCACAAATCCAATGAGCAGTTCTTC. This encodes CASRHKSNEQFF.

The CDR3 sequence: CASSGGGVYSNQPQHF. Written as DNA, the CDR3 is TGTGCCAGCAGCGGGGGTGGGGTATATAGCAATCAGCCCCAGCATTTT. The chain links TRBV5-6 to TRBJ1-5; tentatively, D is TRBD1 (5 bases). Germline assignment: CDR1 SGHDT and CDR2 YYEEEE. This CDR3 comprises 16 residues. Between the trimmed V and J ends, which lost 4 bases and 0 bases, there was a span of 14 bases.

Notes on this clonotype: Germline is not matched at one junction end, which may reflect a read error. The genes are TRBV11-2 and TRBJ2-7, with TRBD1 identical over 7 bases. The germline V gene has CDR1 SGHAT and CDR2 FQNNGV. The CDR3 is 15 amino acids. The CDR3 is CASRSHLGQIYEKYF. The CDR3 DNA reads as TGTGCCAGCAGATCTCACCTGGGACAGATTTACGAGAAGTACTTC.

About this clonotype: A much larger clone lies one base from this, so it may be a read error. J is TRBJ2-7 and V is TRBV6-5; D is ambiguous. CDR3 length: 11 amino acids. Looked up from germline, CDR1 is MNHEY and CDR2 is SVGAGI. V lost 7 bases to trimming and J lost 7 bases, with 11 bases between them. CDR3 DNA sequence: TGTGCCAGCATGCAAAACGGGGAGCAGTACTTC. As protein: CASMQNGEQYF.